The sequence of this TCR beta chain was determined in a study of tumor-infiltrating lymphocytes in primary liver carcinoma. Study-level background: Tumors were staged T1-T3 N0M0 and measured about 4 to 11 cm across. Roughly 3.65 to 7.5 million productive TCRbeta reads were obtained per sample, with similar numbers across tissue types. Study-wide results and limits: Blood's top-250-clone fraction was significantly lower than that of tumors (p = 0.039).

Total RNA amounting to about 520 ng was the source from which TCR beta cDNA was made with a constant-region primer. What produced the TCR beta libraries was three nested multiplex PCR rounds using slightly modified ARM-PCR. Both of the initial two PCR rounds ran for around 10 cycles and employed TRBV1-TRBV30 forward primers alongside a C-beta reverse primer. TCRdb reanalysed the multiplex PCR reads using MiXCR and keeps one entry per CDR3 protein. Among 100,000 to 150,000 distinct CDR3 sequences listed, around 60% were seen once. The CDR3 is made up of 15 amino acids. Both RNA and DNA were isolated together from about 20-30 mg of bulk tissue that had not been sorted. The patients had histopathologically diagnosed primary liver carcinoma, and their disease was treated by surgical resection. Turning to this clonotype: The antigen is unknown. Its ends do not fully match the called genes, so a read error is possible.

What was sequenced was liver tumor tissue from sampling region 3. Documented subset: tumor region T3, left-lateral pole. The source of this sequence is a woman in her sixties or seventies with primary liver carcinoma and hepatitis B virus infection. The chain links TRBV12-3 or TRBV12-4 to TRBJ2-7; D remains unclear. The CDR3 sequence is CVSSPDIGRSYKQYF. CDR3 nucleotide sequence: TGTGTCAGCAGCCCTGATATAGGGCGGTCCTACAAGCAATACTTC.